A single TCR beta chain is shown here with its context. What antigen it recognizes has not been identified. Base qualities were left out, and no much larger clone turns up one base away. The data stem from a study of CD8+CD57+ T cells in acquired aplastic anemia (dated by TCRdb to 2017 to 2018). Background for the entire study: Extracted DNA from sorted CD4+ and CD8+ cells averaged around 3.5 ug, ranging from roughly 0.2 to 30 ug. Healthy donor samples averaged about 10 million reads for CD4+ and roughly 12 million for CD8+ cells.

The study deep-sequenced TCR repertoires of sorted CD4+ and CD8+ blood T cells from severe aplastic anemia patients and healthy subjects. Ficoll-Paque density gradient centrifugation was used to isolate peripheral blood mononuclear cells. Before DNA extraction, CD4+ and CD8+ T cells were sorted with FACS or magnetic beads. Via the germline V gene (reference sequence), CDR1 is DFQATT and CDR2 SNEGSKA. Spanning cysteine to phenylalanine, the CDR3 consists of 13 amino acids. Just the 39-base CDR3 DNA is kept, in frame starting at base 1. V loses 6 bases, J loses 0 bases, and the germline ends lie 12 bases apart. Beyond this particular receptor, the publication reports: Around 30 CD8+ CDR3 sequences were found in both patients and controls but appeared to be highly expressed in patients and within the immunodominant clones of the patients. Between patients and healthy controls, no significant difference in CD8+ Simpson's diversity was found (P=0.060).

Profiling of TCR beta VDJ combinations and CDR3 sequences used genomic DNA as the template. TCR repertoire sequencing was run on an Illumina HiSeq 2000. In the original analysis: Repertoire assessment relied on Simpson's diversity index, CDR3 size and DJ length profiles, and TRBV/TRBJ rearrangement plots. The most abundant DNA sequence in the deep sequencing data was defined as the immunodominant clone. CDR3 amino acid sequences were screened for sharing across subjects and compared with published repertoires and the VDJdb database. TCRdb trimmed public reads at Q25 via fastp, called clones via MiXCR and kept in-frame beta chains. Each CDR3 protein appears once, grouped with its most common genes and DNA. Clone size and V and J calls follow TCRdb, not the original study. The sample table shows some 180,000 distinct CDR3 sequences, and less than 55% are seen once. The ten largest clones take up around 2.7% of the sample.

Material: sorted CD4+, CD8+, or CD8+CD57+ T cells (not recorded which) from PBMCs. This receptor was obtained from a human donor in good health. The rearrangement combines TRBV20-1 with TRBJ2-7, with TRBD1 perhaps the D gene, on 5 matching bases. The DNA sequence is TGCAGTGCCCAAGGTAGGGGCTCCTACGAGCAGTACTTC. Its translation reads: CSAQGRGSYEQYF.